This T cell receptor beta chain was sequenced in a study of CD4 T cells in relation to SARS-CoV-2 and coronaviruses. The unexposed donors gave CD4+ T cells in 2011-2018, prior to COVID-19. CD4+ T cells were isolated from the cells after more than nine days of culture. As cell numbers allowed, unexposed-donor CD4+ T cells faced SARS-CoV-2 S/N and four cold-coronavirus spikes. Fresh IL-2 medium replaced half the medium on days 3 and 7. Points on this clone: What it binds is not known.

Using immunoSEQ multiplex PCR, the repertoire was profiled, and TCRdb retains in-frame clones only, with some absent. The sample has 25,000 to 30,000 clones, about three quarters seen once. V was clipped by 4 bases and J by 4 bases, with 7 bases between them. The length of the CDR3 is 12 residues. Germline V gene sequence: CDR1 SGHTA, CDR2 FQGNSA. The chain links TRBV7-2 to TRBJ1-2; D remains ambiguous. Source material: CD4+ T cells from PBMCs, cultured in vitro. The TCR originated in a human donor in good health. CDR3 region: CASSSPGYGYTF. As DNA, the CDR3 is TGTGCCAGCAGCTCCCCCGGCTATGGCTACACCTTC.